A single count supports the clone carrying this T cell receptor beta chain. What it binds is not known. CDR1 is SGHTA, CDR2 FQGNSA, per germline. The J segment lost 10 bases and the V segment lost 1 base, leaving 4 bases of the junction unmatched. This CDR3 is built from 13 residues. This record belongs to a study of OX40 agonist ivuxolimab in advanced cancers. About the research overall: The study gave patients intravenous ivuxolimab at 0.01 to 10 mg/kg every 2 weeks. Overall study results and limits: Clonal expansion among partial responders at 0.1-3.0 mg/kg ranked near the lowest. In a subset of nonresponders, normalized T-cell clonal expansion was also low.

Clones were read by immunoSEQ multiplex PCR, and TCRdb kept only the in-frame ones, dropping some. The data contain tens of thousands of clones, approximately 90% of them singletons. This chain links TRBV7-2 with TRBJ2-7; TRBD2 matches at 10 bases. The receptor was derived from an adult with an advanced solid tumor such as melanoma, head and neck, liver or kidney cancer. The specimen was CD4+ or CD8+ T cells sorted from blood, collected in a trial of the OX40 agonist ivuxolimab. CDR3 sequence reads: CASSLGLAGPQYF. CDR3 in DNA: TGTGCCAGCAGCTTAGGACTAGCGGGCCCTCAGTACTTC.